These 20 T cell receptor beta chains were all obtained from the same sample, sequenced in a study of blood T cell repertoires in COVID-19. Produced via immunoSEQ multiplex PCR; TCRdb's table is partial and in-frame only. The repertoire includes tens of thousands of clones, around 85% of them detected once, and approximately 12% sits in the top ten. The specimen sequenced was peripheral blood. The origin of the receptors is a human donor in a cohort sampled during active COVID-19.

This chain connects TRBV2 to TRBJ2-3; D not certain. The CDR3 covers 10 residues. V lost 7 bases to trimming and J lost 3 bases, with 2 bases between them. The germline CDR1 and CDR2 sequences are SNHLY and FYNNEI. This chain's CDR3 is CASITDTQYF. The CDR3 region has the DNA TGTGCCAGCATAACAGATACGCAGTATTTT.

The chain couples TRBV14 to TRBJ2-3; possibly TRBD1 for D (6 bases). Trimming took off 2 bases at V and 2 bases at J, with 17 bases between the two ends. The CDR3 runs to 17 residues. Germline V CDR1 and CDR2: SGHDN, FVKESK. As DNA, the CDR3 is TGTGCCAGCAGCCAACGGTCGGCAGGGGTGTCCACAGATACGCAGTATTTT. Its translation is CASSQRSAGVSTDTQYF.

This chain links TRBV12-3 or TRBV12-4 with TRBJ2-4; the match to TRBD1 covers 9 bases. The CDR3 covers 13 residues. J was trimmed by 9 bases and V by 6 bases; bases with no gene match: 6. CDR3 protein: CASSPTGGVIQYF. CDR3 nucleotide sequence: TGTGCCAGCAGCCCTACAGGGGGCGTCATTCAGTACTTC.

The chain combines TRBV24-1 with TRBJ2-3; a weak D match, TRBD2 (5 bases). The ends were cut back, 5 bases at V and 0 bases at J, with 8 bases in the middle. Germline V gene lookup returns CDR1 KGHDR and CDR2 SFDVKD. The CDR3 has 14 residues. This chain's CDR3 is CATSGGPSTDTQYF. In DNA form, the CDR3 reads TGTGCCACCAGTGGAGGGCCCAGCACAGATACGCAGTATTTT.

The rearrangement uses TRBV7-2 and TRBJ1-1; the D is unclear. Trimming shortened V by 3 bases and J by 0 bases, and 11 bases separated the two germline ends. The CDR3 covers 15 residues. CDR1 and CDR2 (germline): SGHTA, FQGNSA. The chain's CDR3 is CASSFSVVVNTEAFF. The CDR3 region has the DNA TGTGCCAGCAGCTTTTCAGTCGTGGTGAACACTGAAGCTTTCTTT.

The J gene is TRBJ1-2, the V gene TRBV6-2 or TRBV6-3; unclear D gene. Germline CDR1 MNHEY, CDR2 SVGEGT. The CDR3 sequence is 16 residues long. Trimming took 0 bases from V and 3 from J, leaving 14 bases between them. In DNA form, the CDR3 reads TGTGCCAGCAGTTACTCGATGTCAGCGTCTTACTATGGCTACACCTTC. Translated, it gives CASSYSMSASYYGYTF.

The rearrangement uses TRBV6-1 and TRBJ2-2, with TRBD1 matching 9 bases. CDR1 and CDR2 from the germline V gene are MNHNS and SASEGT. Trimming cost V 5 bases and J 3 bases; bases outside gene matches: 4. This CDR3 contains 15 residues. This CDR3 reads CASSPRTGDTGELFF. The CDR3, as DNA: TGTGCCAGCAGTCCACGGACAGGGGACACCGGGGAGCTGTTTTTT.

The gene calls are TRBV11-2 and TRBJ2-7, with D tentatively TRBD2 (6 bases). This CDR3 is 15 amino acids long. V lost 3 bases and J 1 base, leaving 13 bases between the germline ends. Per the germline V gene, CDR1 is SGHAT and CDR2 is FQNNGV. Here the CDR3 reads CASSFMRDRSYEQYF. DNA for the CDR3: TGTGCCAGCAGCTTTATGCGGGACCGTTCCTACGAGCAGTACTTC.

V gene TRBV18 combines with J gene TRBJ2-7, with TRBD1 as a possible D gene (6 bases). The germline gives CDR1 KGHSH, CDR2 LQKENI. This CDR3 comprises 14 residues. The V end was cut by 8 bases, the J end by 2 bases, with 16 bases between. CDR3 residues: CASTDRQATYEQYF. The DNA for the CDR3 is TGTGCCAGCACCGATAGACAGGCGACCTACGAGCAGTACTTC.

The chain employs TRBV3-1 (or the pseudogene TRBV3-2) and TRBJ1-2; TRBD1 matches 7 bases. CDR1 and CDR2 (germline): LGHDT, YNNKEL (reference sequence). This CDR3 has 19 amino acids. V dropped 1 base and J dropped 9; count of bases not matched to a gene: 23. CDR3 residues: CASSQVFLLADRSLGSYTF. CDR3 sequence (DNA): TGTGCCAGCAGCCAAGTGTTTCTTCTCGCGGACAGGAGTTTAGGAAGCTACACCTTC.

This chain joins TRBV7-8 and TRBJ2-5, with D possibly being TRBD2 (5 bases). Germline V gene sequence: CDR1 SGHVS, CDR2 FQNEAQ. This CDR3 comprises 14 residues. V lost 2 bases to trimming and J lost 4 bases, with 11 bases between them. CDR3 residues: CASSLLVARETQYF. For the CDR3, the DNA is TGTGCCAGCAGCTTACTGGTAGCGAGAGAGACCCAGTACTTC.

V is TRBV4-3 and J is TRBJ1-1, with D possibly matching TRBD1 (5 bases). Between the trimmed V and J ends, which lost 0 bases and 2 bases, there was a span of 10 bases. Per the germline V gene, CDR1 is LGHNA and CDR2 is YSLEER. The CDR3 covers 15 residues. The DNA for the CDR3 is TGCGCCAGCAGCCAAGATTGGGGCGTAAACACTGAAGCTTTCTTT. Its protein product is CASSQDWGVNTEAFF.

This clone was observed a single time. The gene calls are TRBV9 and TRBJ2-7, with TRBD2 matching over 12 bases. V lost 0 bases to trimming and J lost 4 bases; unmatched junction nucleotides: 2. There are 15 residues in the CDR3. The germline V gene encodes CDR1 SGDLS and CDR2 YYNGEE. DNA for the CDR3: TGTGCCAGCAGCGTAGGACTAGCGGGAGAGTACGAGCAGTACTTC. This translates into CASSVGLAGEYEQYF.

The chain combines TRBV27 with TRBJ1-1; no reliable D call. This CDR3 has 14 residues. Germline CDR1 is MNHEY and CDR2 is SMNVEV (reference sequence). Deletions cut 3 bases from V and 5 bases from J, with 13 bases between. CDR3 in amino acids: CASSFNFPGTEAFF. The DNA of the CDR3 is TGTGCCAGCAGTTTTAACTTCCCGGGGACTGAAGCTTTCTTT.

This chain joins TRBV28 and TRBJ2-7; 8 nucleotides line up with TRBD1. V trimming: 7 bases; J trimming: 4 bases; junction bases outside the gene matches: 6. CDR1 and CDR2 (germline): MDHEN, SYDVKM. The CDR3 is made up of 13 amino acids. The CDR3 protein is CASKRTGRYEQYF. CDR3 DNA sequence: TGTGCCAGCAAACGGACAGGGCGTTACGAGCAGTACTTC.

Remarks on this clone: Different DNA sequences within this sample yield the same CDR3. This chain uses TRBV4-2 with TRBJ2-7; TRBD1 aligns across 8 bases. Germline trimming cut 3 bases from V and 3 bases from J; bases unmatched to any gene: 7. The CDR3 contains 15 residues. CDR1 is LGHNA and CDR2 is YNFKEQ in the germline V gene. The CDR3 DNA follows: TGTGCCAGCAGCCAGGACGGACAGGGTGGCTACGAGCAGTACTTC. Protein: CASSQDGQGGYEQYF.

This clone came up once. This chain links TRBV29-1 with TRBJ2-3; possible D gene TRBD2, 7 bases. Trimming shortened V by 4 bases and J by 0 bases, and 17 bases separated the two germline ends. Germline V gene data show CDR1 as SQVTM and CDR2 as ANQGSEA. The length of the CDR3 is 16 residues. CDR3 nucleotides: TGCAGCGTTGCGAGAGGGGGGGACCTTAGCACAGATACGCAGTATTTT. It yields the protein CSVARGGDLSTDTQYF.

This chain uses TRBV5-1 with TRBJ2-1; TRBD2 is a possible D gene (5 bases). Per the germline V gene, CDR1 is SGHRS and CDR2 is YFSETQ. The CDR3 loop spans 16 amino acids. The V end was cut by 0 bases, the J end by 0 bases, with 10 bases between. The CDR3 region has the DNA TGCGCCAGCAGCTTGGTTCGGACTCGCTCCTACAATGAGCAGTTCTTC. It specifies CASSLVRTRSYNEQFF.

The rearrangement uses TRBV25-1 and TRBJ1-4; 11 bases agree with TRBD1. With V trimmed by 2 bases and J by 8 bases, 7 bases remained unmatched. Per germline, CDR1 MGHDK and CDR2 SYGVNS. CDR3 length equals 16 residues. The CDR3 nucleotides read TGTGCCAGCAGTGAAGTGGTGGGGACAGGGGGAGAAAAACTGTTTTTT. As protein: CASSEVVGTGGEKLFF.

The chain links TRBV4-2 to TRBJ2-3; 9 bases fit TRBD2. After removal of 1 base from V and 3 bases from J, the junction contained 17 bases not matched to a gene. The CDR3 extends over 20 amino acids. Per germline, CDR1 LGHNA and CDR2 YNFKEQ. The CDR3 loop reads CASSQAFDSGASGVTDTQYF. The CDR3, as DNA: TGTGCCAGCAGCCAAGCGTTTGATTCTGGAGCTAGCGGGGTTACAGATACGCAGTATTTT.